This T cell receptor beta chain was documented in a study of shared clonotypes between healthy human individuals. The overall study: Three CD4 naive, three CD4 memory, two CD8 naive and one CD8 memory plate were used per donor.

Trimming took 2 bases from V and 3 from J; bases not matched to a gene: 6. CDR3 size: 15 residues. CDR1 and CDR2 from the germline V gene are MNHEY and SVGAGI. Notes on this clone: The antigen is not known.

General observations from the study: It was observed that 4% to 6% of naive CD4 clonotypes were shared across several donors.

The data were produced by immunoSEQ multiplex PCR, yet TCRdb's version contains in-frame clones alone and is incomplete. The sample carries hundreds of thousands of clones, about 96% recorded once. The sequence derives from a woman between 25 and 40 years old in good health. Sequenced material: naive CD4+ T cells sorted from blood. Subset denoted: CD45RA+ positively selected. The V call is TRBV6-5, the J call TRBJ1-1, with 7 bases fitting TRBD1. The CDR3 loop reads CASSYMAGGDTEAFF. CDR3 nucleotides: TGTGCCAGCAGTTACATGGCAGGGGGGGACACTGAAGCTTTCTTT.